Given below is one TCR beta chain in context. The antigen is not known. CDR3 length equals 15 residues. V lost 5 bases and J lost 8; bases outside the gene matches: 12. The germline V gene has CDR1 SGHVS and CDR2 FNYEAQ. The data belong to a study of siplizumab effects on memory and regulatory T cells. Clones were sequenced by immunoSEQ multiplex PCR, and TCRdb holds only the in-frame ones, with some missing. The sample shows over 80,000 clones, 87% of them seen only once. Whole-study findings and limits: Roughly 80-97% of proliferating CD4+ or CD8+ clones defied assignment to a naive or memory phenotype. Naive T cells appeared more diverse than memory cells and seemed to be major alloresponse contributors. The average Treg-derived proportion among mappable alloreactive CD4+ clones was 55% to 80% with siplizumab versus about 28% in controls.

The sample consisted of Tregs sorted from blood. The chain couples TRBV7-6 to TRBJ2-1, with 7 bases fitting TRBD2. The TCR was taken from a human donor in good health. The CDR3 sequence is CASSTRDYPGDEQFF. The CDR3 bases are TGTGCCAGCAGCACCCGGGACTACCCCGGGGATGAGCAGTTCTTC.